Each of the 17 T cell receptor beta chains below was sequenced from the same sample in a study of CD8+CD57+ T cells in acquired aplastic anemia. In patients chosen for sequencing, flow cytometry had shown CD8+CD57+ cell expansion. CDR3 and TCR beta VDJ profiling relied on a genomic DNA template. TCRdb reprocessed the reads via MiXCR and lists one record per CDR3 protein. The repertoire consists of 150,000 or so distinct CDR3 sequences, with around half occurring once and the leading ten covering roughly 1.1%. Sequencing was done on a sample of sorted CD4+, CD8+, or CD8+CD57+ T cells (not recorded which) from PBMCs. The receptors derive from a human donor with aplastic anemia.

The chain couples TRBV2 to TRBJ1-5; a possible D gene is TRBD1 (5 bases). CDR3 length equals 16 residues. Germline CDR1 and CDR2: SNHLY and FYNNEI. V lost 6 bases and J 1 base, leaving 16 bases between the germline ends. CDR3 nucleotide sequence: TGTGCCAGCAGCCATACCCGGGGGTCCAGCAATCAGCCCCAGCATTTT. Protein product: CASSHTRGSSNQPQHF.

The chain is built from TRBV10-3 and TRBJ1-1; 8 nucleotides match TRBD1. The CDR3 loop spans 13 amino acids. V lost 10 bases to trimming and J lost 1 base; unmatched junction nucleotides: 5. The V gene's germline CDR1 is ENHRY and CDR2 SYGVKD. The CDR3 protein is CATQGQGNTEAFF. Here the CDR3 DNA reads TGTGCCACCCAAGGACAGGGGAACACTGAAGCTTTCTTT.

Concerning this clonotype itself: Relative to the germline gene, one junction end is altered; a read error may explain this. J is TRBJ1-6 and V is TRBV7-9, with D possibly being TRBD1 (5 bases). This CDR3 region has 15 residues. Germline V gene sequence: CDR1 SEHNR, CDR2 FQNEAQ (reference sequence). The CDR3 DNA reads TGTGCCAGCAGCATAGACAGCTCCCATAATTCACCCCTCCACTTT. The encoded protein is CASSIDSSHNSPLHF.

This clonotype was found once. The chain recombines TRBV10-1 with TRBJ2-7; no firm D call. The V end lost 2 bases, the J end lost 3 bases, and 11 bases lay between the germline ends. Germline V CDR1 and CDR2: WNHNN, SYGVQD (reference sequence). The CDR3 is made up of 14 amino acids. CDR3 residues: CASSEQADGYEQYF. CDR3 DNA: TGCGCCAGCAGTGAGCAAGCCGACGGCTACGAGCAGTACTTC.

This clonotype was seen a single time. The chain is built from TRBV7-6 and TRBJ2-7; tentative D call: TRBD1 (6 bases). Germline V gives CDR1 SGHVS, CDR2 FNYEAQ. V was pared by 3 bases and J by 7 bases, with 16 bases between. The CDR3 totals 14 residues. The chain's CDR3 is CASSLGHRVGEQYF. The CDR3 DNA follows: TGTGCCAGCAGCTTGGGACACAGGGTGGGAGAGCAGTACTTC. Full variable domain (outside the CDR3, taken from reference TRBV7-6 and TRBJ2-7): GAGVSQSPRYKVTKRGQDVALRCDPISGHVSLYWYRQALGQGPEFLTYFNYEAQQDKSGLPNDRFSAERPEGSISTLTIQRTEQRDSAMYRCASSLGHRVGEQYFGPGTRLTVT.

The chain employs TRBV29-1 and TRBJ1-2; no clear D. The V end was cut by 4 bases, the J end by 4 bases, with 13 bases between. The CDR3 is 13 residues long. Germline loops: CDR1 SQVTM, CDR2 ANQGSEA. CDR3 protein: CSVAPGSGYGYTF. DNA for the CDR3: TGCAGCGTTGCCCCGGGTAGCGGCTATGGCTACACCTTC. The entire variable domain, with the rest obtained from reference TRBV29-1 and TRBJ1-2, is as follows: SAVISQKPSRDICQRGTSLTIQCQVDSQVTMMFWYRQQPGQSLTLIATANQGSEATYESGFVIDKFPISRPNLTFSTLTVSNMSPEDSSIYLCSVAPGSGYGYTFGSGTRLTVV.

This clonotype was observed once. The V call is TRBV24-1, the J call TRBJ1-5; D not resolved. The V gene lost 12 bases and the J gene lost 2 bases, with 16 bases spanning the gap. The V gene's germline CDR1 is KGHDR and CDR2 SFDVKD. This CDR3 contains 14 residues. CDR3 DNA: TGTGCCTCAATTAGGGTCGAGCGCAATCAGCCCCAGCATTTT. Encoded protein: CASIRVERNQPQHF.

This clonotype has at least ten counts. The chain employs TRBV4-1 and TRBJ2-7; D is possibly TRBD2 (7 bases). Germline V CDR1 and CDR2: MGHRA, YSYEKL. V was clipped by 1 base and J by 2 bases, with 15 bases between them. The CDR3 is 16 residues long. The chain's CDR3 is CASSQGGGGSTYEQYF. The DNA for the CDR3 is TGCGCCAGCAGCCAAGGAGGGGGAGGGTCCACCTACGAGCAGTACTTC.

In regard to this clonotype: A read error may be the cause here, since a much bigger clone is one base away. This chain connects TRBV15 to TRBJ2-4; 8 bases fit TRBD1. The CDR3 contains 16 residues. Germline-derived CDR1 and CDR2 are LNHNV and YYDKDF (reference sequence). For the CDR3, the DNA is TGTGCCACCGGCAGCTCGCTTCAGGGGGCCGAAAACATTCAGTACTTC. Protein: CATGSSLQGAENIQYF.

This clonotype occurred once. A much larger clonotype is one base distant, so this may be a read error. As DNA, the CDR3 is TGTGCCAGCAGCCCACCCGGCGGCAATTTCCACGAGCAGTACTTC. Translation gives CASSPPGGNFHEQYF. The chain uses TRBV5-6 and TRBJ2-7; no clear D. Germline CDR1 reads SGHDT; CDR2 reads YYEEEE. The CDR3 runs 15 residues. V lost 4 bases to trimming and J lost 5 bases, with 19 bases between them.

This clonotype was found many times. V is TRBV5-1 and J is TRBJ2-2; no clear D gene. Germline V gene sequence: CDR1 SGHRS, CDR2 YFSETQ. V shed 2 bases and J shed 6 bases, with 8 bases lying between them. The CDR3 covers 13 residues. As DNA, the CDR3 is TGCGCCAGCAGCTTCAACGCCCCCGGGGAGCTGTTTTTT. Translation: CASSFNAPGELFF.

Turning to this clonotype: A much larger clonotype is one base distant, so this may be a read error. V gene TRBV9 combines with J gene TRBJ2-7; 8 nucleotides match TRBD1. The germline gives CDR1 SGDLS, CDR2 YYNGEE. The CDR3 loop spans 14 amino acids. The CDR3 region has the DNA TGTGCCAGCAGCCAGAGGGACAGGCGCTACGGGCAGTACTTC. Translation: CASSQRDRRYGQYF.

This clonotype was seen a few times. A much larger clone is a single base away; this may be a read error. This likely comes from a read error, as the CDR3 has no conserved phenylalanine or tryptophan at its end. The chain is built from TRBV20-1 and TRBJ2-3, with a possible D match to TRBD1 (6 bases). The CDR3 runs 14 residues. V dropped 6 bases and J dropped 0 bases, with 13 bases sitting between them. Per the germline V gene, CDR1 is DFQATT and CDR2 is SNEGSKA (reference sequence). CDR3 amino acids: CSAPGQSSTDTQYL. CDR3 coding DNA: TGCAGTGCCCCCGGACAGTCAAGCACAGATACGCAGTATCTT.

This clonotype has only a few counts. The chain has TRBV7-9 and TRBJ2-1, with 10 bases matching TRBD2. J was trimmed by 0 bases and V by 6 bases; bases with no gene match: 2. The germline gives CDR1 SEHNR, CDR2 FQNEAQ (reference sequence). The CDR3 contains 15 residues. CDR3 bases: TGTGCCAGCAGGGGACTAGCGACCTCCTACAATGAGCAGTTCTTC. The encoded protein is CASRGLATSYNEQFF.

J is TRBJ2-5 and V is TRBV20-1; 8 nucleotides line up with TRBD2. The V and J ends lost 0 bases and 1 base, in that order; junction bases with no gene match: 7. The CDR3 runs to 16 residues. The germline V gene has CDR1 DFQATT and CDR2 SNEGSKA (reference sequence). Here the CDR3 DNA reads TGCAGTGCTAGAGATCAGAACGGGGGGGCCCAAGAGACCCAGTACTTC. It translates to CSARDQNGGAQETQYF.

This clonotype was recorded at least ten times. The chain joins TRBV7-3 to TRBJ2-1, with 13 bases matching TRBD2. This CDR3 contains 16 residues. Germline trimming cut 4 bases from V and 3 bases from J; bases unmatched to any gene: 3. The germline V gene encodes CDR1 SGHTA and CDR2 FQGTGA. The CDR3 bases are TGTGCCAGCAGCTCACGGACTAGCGGGGGCTACAATGAGCAGTTCTTC. Translated: CASSSRTSGGYNEQFF.

This chain joins TRBV10-3 and TRBJ1-6, with TRBD1 matching over 10 bases. The CDR3 sequence is 14 residues long. The trim removed 7 bases at V and 10 bases at J, leaving 7 bases unmatched. Germline values: CDR1 ENHRY, CDR2 SYGVKD. CDR3 sequence (DNA): TGTGCCATCACCATCCGGGACAGGGGCTCACCCCTCCACTTT. The encoded protein is CAITIRDRGSPLHF.